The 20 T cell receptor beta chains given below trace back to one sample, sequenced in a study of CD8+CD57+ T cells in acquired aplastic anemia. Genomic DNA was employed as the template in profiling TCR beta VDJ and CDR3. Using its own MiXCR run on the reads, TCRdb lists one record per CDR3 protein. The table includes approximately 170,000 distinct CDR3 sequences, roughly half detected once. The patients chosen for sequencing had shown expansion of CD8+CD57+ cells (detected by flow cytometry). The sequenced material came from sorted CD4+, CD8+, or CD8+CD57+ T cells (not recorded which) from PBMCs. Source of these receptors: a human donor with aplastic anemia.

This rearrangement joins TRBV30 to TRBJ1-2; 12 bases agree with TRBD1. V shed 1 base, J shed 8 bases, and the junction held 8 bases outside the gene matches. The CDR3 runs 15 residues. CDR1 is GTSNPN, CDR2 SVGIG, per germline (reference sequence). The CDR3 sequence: CAWSGPGTGGTGYTF. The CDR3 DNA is TGTGCCTGGAGTGGACCCGGGACAGGGGGCACCGGCTACACCTTC.

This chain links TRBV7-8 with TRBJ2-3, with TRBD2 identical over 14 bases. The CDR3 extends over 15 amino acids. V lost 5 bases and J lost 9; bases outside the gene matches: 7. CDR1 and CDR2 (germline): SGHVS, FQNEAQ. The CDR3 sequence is CASSPMGLAGETQYF. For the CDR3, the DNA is TGTGCCAGCAGCCCAATGGGACTAGCGGGAGAAACGCAGTATTTT.

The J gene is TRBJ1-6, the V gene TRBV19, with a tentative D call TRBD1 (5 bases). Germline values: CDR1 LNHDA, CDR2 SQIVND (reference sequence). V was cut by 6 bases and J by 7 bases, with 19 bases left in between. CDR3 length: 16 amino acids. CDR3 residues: CASRSQAGGGNSPLHF. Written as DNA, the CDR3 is TGTGCCAGTAGATCCCAGGCTGGGGGGGGAAATTCACCCCTCCACTTT.

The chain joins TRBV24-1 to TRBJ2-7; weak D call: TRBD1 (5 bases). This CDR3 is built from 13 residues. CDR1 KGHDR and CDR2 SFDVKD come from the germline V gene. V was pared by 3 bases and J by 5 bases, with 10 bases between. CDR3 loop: CATSDPGYHEQYF. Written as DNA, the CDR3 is TGTGCCACCAGTGATCCAGGGTACCACGAGCAGTACTTC.

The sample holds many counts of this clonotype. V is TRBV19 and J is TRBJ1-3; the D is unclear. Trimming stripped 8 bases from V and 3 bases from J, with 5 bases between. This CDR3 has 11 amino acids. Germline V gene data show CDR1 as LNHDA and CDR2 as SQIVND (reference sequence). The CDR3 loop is CASFNGNTIYF. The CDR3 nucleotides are TGTGCCAGTTTTAATGGAAACACCATATATTTT. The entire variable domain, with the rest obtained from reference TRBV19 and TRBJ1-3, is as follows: DGGITQSPKYLFRKEGQNVTLSCEQNLNHDAMYWYRQDPGQGLRLIYYSQIVNDFQKGDIAEGYSVSREKKESFPLTVTSAQKNPTAFYLCASFNGNTIYFGEGSWLTVV.

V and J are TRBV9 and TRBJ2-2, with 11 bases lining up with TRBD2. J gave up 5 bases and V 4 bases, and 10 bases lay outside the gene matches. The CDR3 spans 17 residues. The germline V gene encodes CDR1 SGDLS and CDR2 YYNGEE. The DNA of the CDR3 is TGTGCCAGCAGCCCACCAGGACTAGCGGGCATTACCGGGGAGCTGTTTTTT. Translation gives CASSPPGLAGITGELFF.

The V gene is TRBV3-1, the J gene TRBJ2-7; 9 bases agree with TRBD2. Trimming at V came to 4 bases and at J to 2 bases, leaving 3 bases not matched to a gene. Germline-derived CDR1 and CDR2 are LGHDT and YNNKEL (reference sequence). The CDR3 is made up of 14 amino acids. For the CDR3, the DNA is TGTGCCAGCAGCCCTAGCGGGGTGCCCTACGAGCAGTACTTC. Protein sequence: CASSPSGVPYEQYF.

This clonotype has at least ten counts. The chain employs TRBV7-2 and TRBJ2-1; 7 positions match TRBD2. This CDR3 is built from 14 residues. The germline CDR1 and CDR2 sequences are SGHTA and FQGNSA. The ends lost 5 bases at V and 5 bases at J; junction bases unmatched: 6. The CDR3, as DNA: TGTGCCAGCAGCCCTATGGGGGGGGACAATGAGCAGTTCTTC. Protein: CASSPMGGDNEQFF. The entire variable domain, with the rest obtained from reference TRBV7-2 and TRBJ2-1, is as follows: GAGVSQSPSNKVTEKGKDVELRCDPISGHTALYWYRQSLGQGLEFLIYFQGNSAPDKSGLPSDRFSAERTGGSVSTLTIQRTQQEDSAVYLCASSPMGGDNEQFFGPGTRLTVL.

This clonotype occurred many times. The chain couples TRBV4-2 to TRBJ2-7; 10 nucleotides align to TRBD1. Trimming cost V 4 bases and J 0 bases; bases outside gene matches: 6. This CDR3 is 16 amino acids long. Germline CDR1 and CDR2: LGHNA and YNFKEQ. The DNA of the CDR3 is TGTGCCAGCAGCCCGGGACAGGGGTTCTCCTCCTACGAGCAGTACTTC. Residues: CASSPGQGFSSYEQYF.

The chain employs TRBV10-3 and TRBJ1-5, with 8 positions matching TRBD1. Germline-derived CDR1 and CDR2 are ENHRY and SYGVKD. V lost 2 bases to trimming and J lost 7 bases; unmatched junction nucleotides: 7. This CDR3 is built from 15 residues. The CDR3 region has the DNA TGTGCCATCAGTGAGACAGGGGGGAAGGGACAGCCCCAGCATTTT. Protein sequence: CAISETGGKGQPQHF.

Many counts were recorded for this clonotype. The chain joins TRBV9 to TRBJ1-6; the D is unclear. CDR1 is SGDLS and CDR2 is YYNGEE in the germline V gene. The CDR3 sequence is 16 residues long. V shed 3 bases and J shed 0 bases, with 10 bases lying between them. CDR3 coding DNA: TGTGCCAGCAGCGCAGGTGGTAGCTCCTATAATTCACCCCTCCACTTT. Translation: CASSAGGSSYNSPLHF.

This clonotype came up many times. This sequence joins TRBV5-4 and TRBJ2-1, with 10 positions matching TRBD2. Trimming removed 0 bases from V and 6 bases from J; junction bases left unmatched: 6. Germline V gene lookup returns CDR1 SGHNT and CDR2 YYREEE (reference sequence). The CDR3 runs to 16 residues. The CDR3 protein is CASSLELAGVGNEQFF. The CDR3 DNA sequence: TGTGCCAGCAGCTTGGAGCTAGCGGGAGTTGGCAATGAGCAGTTCTTC. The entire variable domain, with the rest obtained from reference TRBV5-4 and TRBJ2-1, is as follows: ETGVTQSPTHLIKTRGQQVTLRCSSQSGHNTVSWYQQALGQGPQFIFQYYREEENGRGNFPPRFSGLQFPNYSSELNVNALELDDSALYLCASSLELAGVGNEQFFGPGTRLTVL.

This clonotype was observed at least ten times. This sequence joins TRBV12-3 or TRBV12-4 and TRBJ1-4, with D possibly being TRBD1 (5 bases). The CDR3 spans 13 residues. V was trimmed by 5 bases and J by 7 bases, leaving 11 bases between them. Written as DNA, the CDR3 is TGTGCCAGCAGTAATCTGAGGGGTGAAAAACTGTTTTTT. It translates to CASSNLRGEKLFF.

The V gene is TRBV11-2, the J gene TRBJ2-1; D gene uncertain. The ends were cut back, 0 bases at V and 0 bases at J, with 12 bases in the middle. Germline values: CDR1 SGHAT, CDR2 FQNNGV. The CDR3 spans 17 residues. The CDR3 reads CASSLDSGGTSYNEQFF. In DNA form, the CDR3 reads TGTGCCAGCAGCTTAGATTCGGGCGGTACCTCCTACAATGAGCAGTTCTTC.

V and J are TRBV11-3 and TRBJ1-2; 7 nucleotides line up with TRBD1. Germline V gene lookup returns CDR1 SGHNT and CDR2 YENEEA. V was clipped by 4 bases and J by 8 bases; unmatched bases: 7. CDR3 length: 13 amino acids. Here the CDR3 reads CASSSTGVRGYTF. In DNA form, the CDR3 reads TGTGCCAGCAGCTCAACAGGGGTGAGGGGCTACACCTTC.

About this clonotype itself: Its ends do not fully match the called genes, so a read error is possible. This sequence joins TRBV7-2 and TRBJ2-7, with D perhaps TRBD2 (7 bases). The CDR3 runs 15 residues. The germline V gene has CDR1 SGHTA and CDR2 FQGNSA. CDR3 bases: TGCGCCAGCAGCCAAGAGGGTAGGGGGGGGTACGAGCAGTACTTC. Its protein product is CASSQEGRGGYEQYF.

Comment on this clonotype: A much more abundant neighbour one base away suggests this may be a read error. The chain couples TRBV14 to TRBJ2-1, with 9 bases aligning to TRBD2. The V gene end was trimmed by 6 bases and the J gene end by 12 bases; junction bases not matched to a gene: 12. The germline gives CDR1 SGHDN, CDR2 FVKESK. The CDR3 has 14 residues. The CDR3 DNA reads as TGTGCCAGCAGACGTAGCGGGAGCGGGAGTGGGCAGTTCTTC. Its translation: CASRRSGSGSGQFF.

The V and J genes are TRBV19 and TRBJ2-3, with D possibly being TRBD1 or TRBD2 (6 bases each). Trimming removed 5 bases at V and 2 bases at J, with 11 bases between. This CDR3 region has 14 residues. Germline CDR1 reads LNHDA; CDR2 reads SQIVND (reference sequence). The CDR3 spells CASSLRGPTDTQYF. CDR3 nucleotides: TGTGCCAGTAGTCTACGGGGGCCCACAGATACGCAGTATTTT.

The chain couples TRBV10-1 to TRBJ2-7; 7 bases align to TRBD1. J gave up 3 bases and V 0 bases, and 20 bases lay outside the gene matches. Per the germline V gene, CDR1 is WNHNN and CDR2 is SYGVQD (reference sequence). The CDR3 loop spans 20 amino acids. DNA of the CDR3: TGCGCCAGCAGTGAGTCTATCGCAGGTACCGGCAGGGGGACCTTCTACGAGCAGTACTTC. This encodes CASSESIAGTGRGTFYEQYF.

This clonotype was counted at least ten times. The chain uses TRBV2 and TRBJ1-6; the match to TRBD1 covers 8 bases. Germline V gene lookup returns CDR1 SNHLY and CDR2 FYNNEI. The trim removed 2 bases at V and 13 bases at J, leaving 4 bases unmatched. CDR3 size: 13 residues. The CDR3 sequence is CASSEMDRAPLHF. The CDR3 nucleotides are TGTGCCAGCAGTGAAATGGACAGGGCGCCCCTCCACTTT.